The sequence of this T cell receptor beta chain was determined in a study of T cells in Graves' hyperthyroidism and ophthalmopathy. This CDR3 region has 15 residues. Looked up from germline, CDR1 is GTSNPN and CDR2 is SVGIG (reference sequence). The germline V and J ends were trimmed by 4 bases and 2 bases, with 12 bases remaining between them. The study, taken as a whole, reports: Appearing also in blood were most of the thyroid clonotypes expanded above 0.001.

Researchers took RNA transcripts and amplified the TCR beta CDR3 regions from them. The TCR CDR3 first-round RT-PCR relied on the HTBI primer set. TCRdb passed the multiplex PCR reads through MiXCR, listing each CDR3 protein once. Among around 450,000 distinct CDR3 sequences listed, roughly 13% were seen once. As regards this clonotype: No antigen is known for it.

Absent ophthalmopathy progression within 18 months defined stable Graves' hyperthyroidism. The J gene is TRBJ2-6, the V gene TRBV30; D possibly corresponds to TRBD1 (6 bases). The TCR was taken from a woman between 18 and 30 years old with Graves' hyperthyroidism. The source material was blood. CDR3 loop: CAWTGQITGANVLTF. The DNA of the CDR3 is TGTGCCTGGACAGGACAGATCACTGGGGCCAACGTCCTGACTTTC.